This T cell receptor beta chain was recorded in a study of circulating and synovial CD4+ cells in juvenile arthritis. Study outcomes and limitations: These blood cells shared more CDR3 sequences with synovium than bulk blood.

This table comes from immunoSEQ multiplex PCR, and its TCRdb copy is limited to in-frame clones, with some not included. The table shows under 35,000 clones, with roughly 95% occurring only once. The sample holds one count of this clone. The antigen is unknown. V shed 5 bases, J shed 1 base, and the junction held 4 bases outside the gene matches. This CDR3 spans 14 amino acids. Germline lookup yields CDR1 SGHTA and CDR2 FQGTGA. This TCR derives from a human donor with juvenile idiopathic arthritis. Sequenced material: CD4+ T cells from blood. The chain is built from TRBV7-3 and TRBJ1-1, with 7 positions matching TRBD1. In DNA form, the CDR3 reads TGTGCCAGCAGCGTCGGACAGGCGAACACTGAAGCTTTCTTT. Protein product: CASSVGQANTEAFF.